This TCR beta chain was retrieved from a study of cytomegalovirus exposure and HLA in healthy donors. The overall study: In a later analysis, the 100 to 150 validation repertoires were reported to have used the same platform as the approximately 700 first-cohort repertoires. Study outcomes and limitations: There were some public TCRs occurring in many donors, but most TCR sequences were rare. The TCR clusters that emerged in the first cohort tended, a later analysis found, to co-occur in the 110 or so validation repertoires.

As to this clone: Its antigen is unidentified.

The donors were part of the validation cohort of 120 subjects. That cohort was separate from the first cohort, which comprised roughly 670 subjects. Clones were read by immunoSEQ multiplex PCR, and TCRdb kept only the in-frame ones, dropping some. The sample has roughly 75,000 clones, about 85% seen once; the top ten hold around 2.9%. This clonotype originated in a man aged 25 to 45 in good health and CMV-seronegative. Source material: PBMCs.

Written as DNA, the CDR3 is TGCGCCAGCAGCCAAGACTCCTATGGCTACACCTTC. Encoded protein: CASSQDSYGYTF. This chain joins TRBV4-3 and TRBJ1-2; D gene unclear. Per germline, CDR1 LGHNA and CDR2 YSLEER. The CDR3 spans 12 residues. The ends were cut back, 0 bases at V and 4 bases at J, with 3 bases in the middle.